The source of this TCR beta chain is a study of blood T cell repertoires in COVID-19 (dated by TCRdb to about 2020). Study-level background: Collaborator samples came from the United States, Italy and Spain and covered acute and convalescent phases of COVID-19. The prospective study material was composed of cDNA or gDNA derived from T cells, B-cell-depleted T cells, or PBMCs. The dataset comprised deeply sampled blood TCRbeta repertoires from subjects exposed to, actively infected with, or recovered from COVID-19. The repertoires were released in a freely available public database intended as a resource for research on the immune response to SARS-CoV-2. The samples were drawn from the first 160 participants of the ongoing ImmuneRACE study and from roughly 1,300 subjects provided by 6 global collaborators. Nearly every sample came with metadata listing a de-identified subject ID, COVID-19 status, age in years and sex. HLA class I and class II types, where available, came from metadata supplied by the sample provider rather than from assay-based typing.

TCRbeta CDR3 regions were amplified from genomic DNA using the immunoSEQ Assay, a bias-controlled multiplex PCR. The original methods were these. The number of nucleated cells in each sample was estimated from the amplification of reference gene primers within the assay. Sequence reads were collapsed and filtered to measure the absolute abundance of every unique TCRbeta CDR3 rearrangement. For each sample, productive Simpson clonality was calculated as the square root of Simpson's diversity index across productive rearrangements. TCRdb retrieved this table from immuneACCESS and kept in-frame rearrangements only. Not all clones are present; in checked studies, unresolved V genes account for under half, and no reason is known for the remainder. V, J and clone size derive from that table, while D and trimming were established from the DNA sequence. Recorded for this sample are about 190,000 clones; 70% to 90% of them occurred a single time. The ten largest clones add up to roughly 2.9% of the sample.

What the work shows at the level of the full study, not this receptor alone: The amount of clinical and demographic metadata varied by source and participant and was provided uncurated.

At the junction V is shortened by 6 bases and J by 0 bases; bases outside the gene matches: 7. CDR1 MDHEN and CDR2 SYDVKM were looked up in the germline V gene. Taken from cysteine to phenylalanine, the CDR3 has 15 residues. The retained sequence is limited to the CDR3, 45 bases, with the frame set at the first base. Concerning this clone itself: Its binding antigen is unknown. No base-level quality is on record; no much larger clone is a single base apart.

Collaborating institutions collected whole blood in K2EDTA tubes following their own protocols. For TCRbeta analysis, collaborator samples were shipped as frozen whole blood, as isolated PBMCs, or as DNA extracted from either sample type. The sequence was collected from a woman aged 30 to 39 with active or convalescent COVID-19. Source material: peripheral blood. The chain joins TRBV28 to TRBJ2-7; 8 bases in between match TRBD2. DNA sequence: TGTGCCAGCAGCCCCGGGGGGGATAGCTCCTACGAGCAGTACTTC. Its amino acids are CASSPGGDSSYEQYF.